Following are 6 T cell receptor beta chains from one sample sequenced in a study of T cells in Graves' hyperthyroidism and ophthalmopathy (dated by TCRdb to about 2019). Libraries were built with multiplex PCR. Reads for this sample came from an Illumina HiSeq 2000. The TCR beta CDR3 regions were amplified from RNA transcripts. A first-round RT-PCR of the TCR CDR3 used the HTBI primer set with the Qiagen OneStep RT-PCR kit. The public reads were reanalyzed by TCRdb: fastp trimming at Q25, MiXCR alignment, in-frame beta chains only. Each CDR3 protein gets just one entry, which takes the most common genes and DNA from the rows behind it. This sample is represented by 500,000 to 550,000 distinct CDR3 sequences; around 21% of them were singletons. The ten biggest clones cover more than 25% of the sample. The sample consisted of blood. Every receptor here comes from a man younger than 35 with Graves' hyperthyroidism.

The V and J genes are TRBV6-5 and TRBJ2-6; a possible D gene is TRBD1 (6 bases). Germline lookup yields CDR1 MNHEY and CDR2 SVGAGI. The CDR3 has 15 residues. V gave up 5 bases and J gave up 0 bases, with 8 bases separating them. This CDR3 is CASSNRDSGANVLTF. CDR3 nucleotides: TGTGCCAGCAGTAACAGGGACTCTGGGGCCAACGTCCTGACTTTC.

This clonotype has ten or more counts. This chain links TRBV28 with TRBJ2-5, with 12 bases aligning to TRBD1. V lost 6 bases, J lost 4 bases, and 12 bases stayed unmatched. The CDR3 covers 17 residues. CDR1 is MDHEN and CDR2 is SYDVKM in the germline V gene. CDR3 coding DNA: TGTGCCAGCAGCCCCGGGACAGGGGGCTTGGTAGGAGAGACCCAGTACTTC. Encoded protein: CASSPGTGGLVGETQYF.

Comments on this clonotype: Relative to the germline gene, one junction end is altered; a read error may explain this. The CDR3 loop reads CASRLTLAGQETQYF. In DNA form, the CDR3 reads TGCGCCAGCAGACTGACACTAGCGGGGCAAGAGACCCAGTACTTC. The chain employs TRBV7-2 and TRBJ2-5; 10 bases fit TRBD2. Germline assignment: CDR1 SGHTA and CDR2 FQGNSA. The CDR3 contains 15 residues. The full variable domain, in which reference TRBV7-2 and TRBJ2-5 provide the parts outside the CDR3, is GAGVSQSPSNKVTEKGKDVELRCDPISGHTALYWYRQSLGQGLEFLIYFQGNSAPDKSGLPSDRFSAERTGGSVSTLTIQRTQQEDSAVYLCASRLTLAGQETQYFGPGTRLLVL.

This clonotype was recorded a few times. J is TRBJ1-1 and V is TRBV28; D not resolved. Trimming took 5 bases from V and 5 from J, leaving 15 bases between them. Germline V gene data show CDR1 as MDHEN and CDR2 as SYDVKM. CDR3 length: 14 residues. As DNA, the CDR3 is TGTGCCAGCAGTGGGCCTCCGGTTTCGACTGAAGCTTTCTTT. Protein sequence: CASSGPPVSTEAFF.

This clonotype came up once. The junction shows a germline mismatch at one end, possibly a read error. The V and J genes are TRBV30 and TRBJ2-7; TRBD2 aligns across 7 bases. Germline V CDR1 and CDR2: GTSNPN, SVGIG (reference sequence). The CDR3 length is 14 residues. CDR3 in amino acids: CAWRRELLFYDQYF. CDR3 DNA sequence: TGTGCCTGGAGGCGGGAGCTCCTCTTCTACGATCAGTACTTC.

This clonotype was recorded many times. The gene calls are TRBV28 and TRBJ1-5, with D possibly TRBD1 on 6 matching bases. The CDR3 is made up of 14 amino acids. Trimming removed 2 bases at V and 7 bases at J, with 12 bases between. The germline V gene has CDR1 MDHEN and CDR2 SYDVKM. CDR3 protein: CASSLRGGWQPQHF. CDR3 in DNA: TGTGCCAGCAGTTTAAGAGGGGGGTGGCAGCCCCAGCATTTT.